Listed here is a single T cell receptor (beta chain). Its specificity is not known. The data derive from a study of cytomegalovirus exposure and HLA in healthy donors. Study background: It was reported in a later analysis that the 90 to 150 validation repertoires used the same platform as the 500 to 700 first-cohort repertoires. General observations from the study: The classifier reportedly diagnosed cytomegalovirus status with high sensitivity and specificity. The investigators catalogued 150 or so TCR beta chains as cytomegalovirus-associated. Among the CMV-associated chains, three were confirmed in vitro as specific for CMV antigens.

Losses at the gene ends were 2 bases for V and 7 bases for J; bases not matched to a gene: 2. CDR1 SGHNT and CDR2 YENEEA come from the germline V gene. The CDR3 is made up of 12 amino acids. This table comes from immunoSEQ multiplex PCR, and its TCRdb copy is limited to in-frame clones, with some not included. This sample has under 75,000 clones, with 85% to 95% found just once. The chain uses TRBV11-3 and TRBJ2-7; 7 positions agree with TRBD2. The origin of this receptor is a man between 18 and 35 years old in good health and CMV-seropositive. Sequenced input: PBMCs. The CDR3 region is CASSLYGREQYF. As DNA, the CDR3 is TGTGCCAGCAGCTTATACGGGAGGGAGCAGTACTTC.